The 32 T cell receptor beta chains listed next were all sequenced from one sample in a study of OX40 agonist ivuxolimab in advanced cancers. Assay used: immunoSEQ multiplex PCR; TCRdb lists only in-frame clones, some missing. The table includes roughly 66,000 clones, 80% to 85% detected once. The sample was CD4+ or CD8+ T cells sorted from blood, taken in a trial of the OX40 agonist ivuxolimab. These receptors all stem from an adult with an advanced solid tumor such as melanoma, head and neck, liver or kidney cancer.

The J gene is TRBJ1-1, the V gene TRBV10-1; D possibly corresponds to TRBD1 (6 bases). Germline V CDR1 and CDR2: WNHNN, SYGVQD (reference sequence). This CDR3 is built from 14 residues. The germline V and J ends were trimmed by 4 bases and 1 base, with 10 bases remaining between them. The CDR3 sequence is CASSVGGANTEAFF. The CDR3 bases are TGCGCCAGCAGTGTAGGGGGAGCGAACACTGAAGCTTTCTTT.

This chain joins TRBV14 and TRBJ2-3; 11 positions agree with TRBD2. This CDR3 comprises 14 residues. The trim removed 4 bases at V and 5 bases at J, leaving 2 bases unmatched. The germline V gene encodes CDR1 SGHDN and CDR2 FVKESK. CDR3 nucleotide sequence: TGTGCCAGCAGCCGCGGACTAGCGGGAGATACGCAGTATTTT. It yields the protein CASSRGLAGDTQYF. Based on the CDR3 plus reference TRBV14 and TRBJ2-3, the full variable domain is EAGVTQFPSHSVIEKGQTVTLRCDPISGHDNLYWYRRVMGKEIKFLLHFVKESKQDESGMPNNRFLAERTGGTYSTLKVQPAELEDSGVYFCASSRGLAGDTQYFGPGTRLTVL.

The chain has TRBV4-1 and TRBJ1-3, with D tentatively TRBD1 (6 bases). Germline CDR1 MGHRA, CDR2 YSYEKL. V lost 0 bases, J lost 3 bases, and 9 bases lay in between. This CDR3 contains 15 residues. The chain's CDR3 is CASSQDRGDGNTIYF. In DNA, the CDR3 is TGCGCCAGCAGCCAAGACAGGGGTGATGGAAACACCATATATTTT.

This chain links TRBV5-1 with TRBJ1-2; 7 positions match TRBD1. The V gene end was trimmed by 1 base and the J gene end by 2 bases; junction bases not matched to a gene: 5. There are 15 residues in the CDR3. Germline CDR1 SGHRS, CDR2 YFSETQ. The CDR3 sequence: CASSLTGDRNYGYTF. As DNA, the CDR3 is TGCGCCAGCAGCTTGACAGGGGATCGGAACTATGGCTACACCTTC.

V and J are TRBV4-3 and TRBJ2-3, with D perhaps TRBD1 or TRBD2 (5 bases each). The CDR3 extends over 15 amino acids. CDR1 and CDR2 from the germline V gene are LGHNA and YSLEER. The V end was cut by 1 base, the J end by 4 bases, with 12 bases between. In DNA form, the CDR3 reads TGCGCCAGCAGCCAAGTCACTAGGGGTGCAGATACGCAGTATTTT. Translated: CASSQVTRGADTQYF.

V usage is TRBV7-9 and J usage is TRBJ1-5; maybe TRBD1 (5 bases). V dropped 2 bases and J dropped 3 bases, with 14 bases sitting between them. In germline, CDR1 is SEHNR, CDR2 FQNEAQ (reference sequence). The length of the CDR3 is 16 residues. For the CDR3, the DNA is TGTGCCAGCAGCTTAACTCGGGTGGGGGTCAATCAGCCCCAGCATTTT. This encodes CASSLTRVGVNQPQHF.

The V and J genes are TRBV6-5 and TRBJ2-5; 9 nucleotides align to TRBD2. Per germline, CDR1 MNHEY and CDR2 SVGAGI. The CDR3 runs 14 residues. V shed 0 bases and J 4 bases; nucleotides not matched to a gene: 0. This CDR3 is CASSYSSGRETQYF. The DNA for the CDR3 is TGTGCCAGCAGTTACTCTAGCGGGAGAGAGACCCAGTACTTC.

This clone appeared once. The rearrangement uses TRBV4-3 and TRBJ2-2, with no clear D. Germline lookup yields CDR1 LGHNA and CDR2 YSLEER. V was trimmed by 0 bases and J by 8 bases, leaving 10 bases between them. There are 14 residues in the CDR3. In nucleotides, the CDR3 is TGCGCCAGCAGCCAAGACAGCCAGTTAGGGGAGCTGTTTTTT. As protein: CASSQDSQLGELFF.

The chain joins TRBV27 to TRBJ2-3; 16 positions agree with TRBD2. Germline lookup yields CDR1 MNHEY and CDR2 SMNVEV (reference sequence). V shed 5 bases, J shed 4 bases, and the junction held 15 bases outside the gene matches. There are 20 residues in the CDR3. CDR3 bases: TGTGCCAGCAGTCAGGAACCGGGACTAGCGGGAGGGATGGCCGCAGATACGCAGTATTTT. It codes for CASSQEPGLAGGMAADTQYF.

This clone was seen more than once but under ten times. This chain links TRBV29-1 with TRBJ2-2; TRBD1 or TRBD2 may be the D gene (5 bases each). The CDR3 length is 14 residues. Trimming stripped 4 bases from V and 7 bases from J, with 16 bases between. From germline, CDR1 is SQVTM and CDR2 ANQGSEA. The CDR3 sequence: CSVARSGAGGELFF. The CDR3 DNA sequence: TGCAGCGTTGCGCGCTCCGGGGCGGGCGGGGAGCTGTTTTTT.

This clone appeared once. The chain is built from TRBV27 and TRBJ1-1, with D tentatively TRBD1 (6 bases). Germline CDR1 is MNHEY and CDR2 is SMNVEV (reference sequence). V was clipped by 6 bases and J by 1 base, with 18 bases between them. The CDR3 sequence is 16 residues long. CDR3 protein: CASRIQGFLPNTEAFF. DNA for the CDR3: TGTGCCAGCAGGATACAGGGATTTCTACCGAACACTGAAGCTTTCTTT.

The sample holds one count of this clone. The CDR3 loop reads CASSLGGRRTDTQYF. CDR3 DNA: TGTGCCAGCAGCTTAGGCGGGAGGCGCACAGATACGCAGTATTTT. The chain has TRBV11-2 and TRBJ2-3; 8 bases line up with TRBD2. From germline, CDR1 is SGHAT and CDR2 FQNNGV. The length of the CDR3 is 15 residues. Trimming removed 1 base from V and 1 base from J; junction bases left unmatched: 1.

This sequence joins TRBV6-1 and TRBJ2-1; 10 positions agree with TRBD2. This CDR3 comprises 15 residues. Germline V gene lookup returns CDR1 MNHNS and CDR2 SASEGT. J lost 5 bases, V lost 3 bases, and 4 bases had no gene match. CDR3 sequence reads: CASSDLAGVNNEQFF. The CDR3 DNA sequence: TGTGCCAGCAGTGATCTAGCGGGAGTTAACAATGAGCAGTTCTTC.

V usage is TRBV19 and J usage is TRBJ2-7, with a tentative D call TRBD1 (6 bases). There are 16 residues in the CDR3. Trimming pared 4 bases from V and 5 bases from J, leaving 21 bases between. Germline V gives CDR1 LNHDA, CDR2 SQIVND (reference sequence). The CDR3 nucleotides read TGTGCCAGTAGTACGGCCATGACAGGACCACCGGACGAGCAGTACTTC. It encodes CASSTAMTGPPDEQYF.

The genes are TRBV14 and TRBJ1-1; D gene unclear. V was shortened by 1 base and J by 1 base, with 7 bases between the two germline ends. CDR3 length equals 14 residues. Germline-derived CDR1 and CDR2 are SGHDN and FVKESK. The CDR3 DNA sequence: TGTGCCAGCAGCCAAGCACAGCAGAACACTGAAGCTTTCTTT. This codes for CASSQAQQNTEAFF.

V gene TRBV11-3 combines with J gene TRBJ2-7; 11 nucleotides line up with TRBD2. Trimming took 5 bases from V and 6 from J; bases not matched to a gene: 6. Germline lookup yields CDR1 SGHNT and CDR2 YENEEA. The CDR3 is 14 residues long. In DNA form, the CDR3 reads TGTGCCAGCAGCACAACTAGCGGGAGAGGCGAGCAGTACTTC. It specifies CASSTTSGRGEQYF.

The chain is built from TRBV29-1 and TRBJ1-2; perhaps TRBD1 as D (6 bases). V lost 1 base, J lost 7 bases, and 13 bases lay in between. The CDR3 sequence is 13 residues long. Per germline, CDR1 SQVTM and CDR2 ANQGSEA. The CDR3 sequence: CSVEGSAGAGYTF. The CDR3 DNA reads TGCAGCGTTGAAGGGTCGGCAGGGGCTGGCTACACCTTC.

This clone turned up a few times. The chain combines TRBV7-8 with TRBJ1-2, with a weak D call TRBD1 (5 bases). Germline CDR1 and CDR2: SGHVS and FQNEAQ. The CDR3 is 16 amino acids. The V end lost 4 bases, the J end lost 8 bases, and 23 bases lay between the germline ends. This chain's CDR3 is CASSSNRDGRLGGYTF. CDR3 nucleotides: TGTGCCAGCAGCTCTAACCGGGACGGACGCCTCGGGGGCTACACCTTC. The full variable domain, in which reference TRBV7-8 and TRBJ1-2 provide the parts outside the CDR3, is GAGVSQSPRYKVAKRGQDVALRCDPISGHVSLFWYQQALGQGPEFLTYFQNEAQLDKSGLPSDRFFAERPEGSVSTLKIQRTQQEDSAVYLCASSSNRDGRLGGYTFGSGTRLTVV.

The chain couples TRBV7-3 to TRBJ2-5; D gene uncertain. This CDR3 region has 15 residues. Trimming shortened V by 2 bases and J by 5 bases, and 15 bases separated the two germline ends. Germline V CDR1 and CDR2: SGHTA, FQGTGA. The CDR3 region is CASSLAGIGPETQYF. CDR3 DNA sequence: TGTGCCAGCAGCTTAGCCGGTATTGGGCCGGAGACCCAGTACTTC.

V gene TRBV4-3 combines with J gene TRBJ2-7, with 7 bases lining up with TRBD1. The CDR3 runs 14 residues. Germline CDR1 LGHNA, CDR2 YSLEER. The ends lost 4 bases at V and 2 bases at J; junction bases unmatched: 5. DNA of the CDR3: TGCGCCAGCAGCCGTCGACAGGGAGCCTACGAGCAGTACTTC. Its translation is CASSRRQGAYEQYF.

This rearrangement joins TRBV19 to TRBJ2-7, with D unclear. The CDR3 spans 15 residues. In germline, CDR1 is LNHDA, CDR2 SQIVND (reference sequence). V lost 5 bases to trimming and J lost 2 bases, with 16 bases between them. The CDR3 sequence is CASSRRQERTYEQYF. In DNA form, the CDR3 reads TGTGCCAGTAGTCGCAGACAAGAGCGAACCTACGAGCAGTACTTC.

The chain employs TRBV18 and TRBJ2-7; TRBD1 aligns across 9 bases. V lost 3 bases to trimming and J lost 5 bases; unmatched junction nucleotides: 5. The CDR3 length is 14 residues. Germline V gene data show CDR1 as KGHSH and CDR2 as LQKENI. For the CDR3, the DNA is TGTGCCAGCTCACCGACAGGGGGACGCGACGAGCAGTACTTC. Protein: CASSPTGGRDEQYF. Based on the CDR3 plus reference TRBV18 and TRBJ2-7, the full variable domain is NAGVMQNPRHLVRRRGQEARLRCSPMKGHSHVYWYRQLPEEGLKFMVYLQKENIIDESGMPKERFSAEFPKEGPSILRIQQVVRGDSAAYFCASSPTGGRDEQYFGPGTRLTVT.

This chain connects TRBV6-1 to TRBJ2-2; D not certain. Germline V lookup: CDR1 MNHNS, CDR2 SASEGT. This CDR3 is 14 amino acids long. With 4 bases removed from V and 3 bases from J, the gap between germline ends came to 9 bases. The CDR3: CASSVQWDTGELFF. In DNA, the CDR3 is TGTGCCAGCAGTGTTCAGTGGGACACCGGGGAGCTGTTTTTT.

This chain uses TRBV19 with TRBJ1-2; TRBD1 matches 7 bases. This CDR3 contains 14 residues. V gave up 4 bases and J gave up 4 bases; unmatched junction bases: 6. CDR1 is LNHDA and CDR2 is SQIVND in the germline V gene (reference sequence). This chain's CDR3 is CASSTGGATYGYTF. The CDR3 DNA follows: TGTGCCAGTAGTACAGGGGGGGCTACCTATGGCTACACCTTC.

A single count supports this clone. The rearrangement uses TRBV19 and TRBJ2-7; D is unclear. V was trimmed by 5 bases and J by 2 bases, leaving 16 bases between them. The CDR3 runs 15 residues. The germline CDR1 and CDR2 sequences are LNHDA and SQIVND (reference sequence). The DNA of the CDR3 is TGTGCCAGTAGTTTATATTCGGGCCCGGCCTACGAGCAGTACTTC. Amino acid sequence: CASSLYSGPAYEQYF.

CDR3 sequence (DNA): TGTGCCAGCAGCTTGAACAGTCGGGCCGAGCAGTACTTC. Translated, it gives CASSLNSRAEQYF. J is TRBJ2-7 and V is TRBV11-3, with no clear D. V lost 3 bases and J lost 6, with 12 bases in between. CDR1 is SGHNT, CDR2 YENEEA, per germline. The CDR3 runs 13 residues.

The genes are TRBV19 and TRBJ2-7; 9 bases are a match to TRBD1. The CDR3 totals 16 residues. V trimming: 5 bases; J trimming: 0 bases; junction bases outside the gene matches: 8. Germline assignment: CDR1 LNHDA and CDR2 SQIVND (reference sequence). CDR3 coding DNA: TGTGCCAGTAGTCCCCCTCGGACAGGGGTCTCCTACGAGCAGTACTTC. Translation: CASSPPRTGVSYEQYF. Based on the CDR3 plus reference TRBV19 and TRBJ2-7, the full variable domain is DGGITQSPKYLFRKEGQNVTLSCEQNLNHDAMYWYRQDPGQGLRLIYYSQIVNDFQKGDIAEGYSVSREKKESFPLTVTSAQKNPTAFYLCASSPPRTGVSYEQYFGPGTRLTVT.

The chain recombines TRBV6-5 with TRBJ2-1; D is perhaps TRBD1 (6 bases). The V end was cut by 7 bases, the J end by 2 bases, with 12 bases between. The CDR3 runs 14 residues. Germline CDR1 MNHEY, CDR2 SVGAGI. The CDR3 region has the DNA TGTGCCAGCACGAGGGGGATGACCTACAATGAGCAGTTCTTC. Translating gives CASTRGMTYNEQFF.

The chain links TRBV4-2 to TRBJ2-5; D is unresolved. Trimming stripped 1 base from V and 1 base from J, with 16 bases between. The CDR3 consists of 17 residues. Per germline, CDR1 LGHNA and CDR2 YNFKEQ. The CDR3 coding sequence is TGTGCCAGCAGCCAAGTAGGGTCCCCCAGCCGCCAAGAGACCCAGTACTTC. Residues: CASSQVGSPSRQETQYF.

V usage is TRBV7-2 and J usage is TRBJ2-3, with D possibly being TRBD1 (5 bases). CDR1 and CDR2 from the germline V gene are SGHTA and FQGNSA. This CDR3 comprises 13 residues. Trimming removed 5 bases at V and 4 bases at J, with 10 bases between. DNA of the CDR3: TGTGCCAGCAGCGCCCAGGGTGCAGATACGCAGTATTTT. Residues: CASSAQGADTQYF.

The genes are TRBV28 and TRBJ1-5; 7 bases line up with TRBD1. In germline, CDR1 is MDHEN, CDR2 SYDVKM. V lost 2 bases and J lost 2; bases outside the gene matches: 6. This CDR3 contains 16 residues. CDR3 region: CASSLVQGLGNQPQHF. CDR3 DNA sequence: TGTGCCAGCAGTTTAGTACAGGGGCTTGGCAATCAGCCCCAGCATTTT.

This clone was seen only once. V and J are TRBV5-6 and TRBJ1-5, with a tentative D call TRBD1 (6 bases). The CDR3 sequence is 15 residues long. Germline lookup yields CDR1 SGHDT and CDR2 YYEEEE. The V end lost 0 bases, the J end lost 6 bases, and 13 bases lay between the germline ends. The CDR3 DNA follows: TGTGCCAGCAGCTTGGGAGGGGGTGGGAGTCAGCCCCAGCATTTT. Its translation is CASSLGGGGSQPQHF.